This T cell receptor beta chain emerged from a study of graft-versus-host responses after intestinal transplantation. The assay was immunoSEQ multiplex PCR, and TCRdb's table has in-frame clones only and misses some. The repertoire has about 8,100 clones, almost 70% of them found once; the top ten carry about a tenth. For this clone: This sample includes further DNA sequences coding for the same CDR3.

CDR3 length: 16 amino acids. Germline CDR1 and CDR2: SGHNT and YYREEE (reference sequence). Unmatched junction bases numbered 2, after V lost 0 bases and J lost 5 bases. From the graft tissue, intraepithelial and lamina propria lymphocytes were released through processing. This receptor was identified in a human patient who received an intestinal transplant, so some T cells may come from the graft donor. The specimen comprised ileum tissue, sampled 450 to 480 days after transplant. The V and J genes are TRBV5-4 and TRBJ2-2; 12 positions match TRBD2. CDR3 in amino acids: CASSLGLAGVTGELFF. CDR3 DNA: TGTGCCAGCAGCTTGGGACTAGCGGGGGTGACCGGGGAGCTGTTTTTT.